The 26 T cell receptor beta chains presented below share a single source sample, sequenced in a study of blood T cell repertoires in COVID-19. Sequencing used immunoSEQ multiplex PCR; TCRdb keeps in-frame clones, though not all of them. The top ten hold roughly 30% of the sample, which has 95,000 to 150,000 clones, over 75% seen once. Sequenced material: peripheral blood. Receptors originate from a woman aged 80 or over with acute or convalescent COVID-19.

The CDR3 protein is CASSLEGANYGYTF. DNA of the CDR3: TGTGCCAGCAGCTTAGAGGGGGCGAACTATGGCTACACCTTC. The chain is built from TRBV7-9 and TRBJ1-2, with 7 positions matching TRBD1. V was pared by 1 base and J by 2 bases, with 1 base of the junction left unmatched. The CDR3 loop spans 14 amino acids. The germline V gene has CDR1 SEHNR and CDR2 FQNEAQ (reference sequence).

This clone showed up just once. The chain combines TRBV9 with TRBJ1-2; 7 bases fit TRBD1. V lost 3 bases, J lost 0 bases, and 5 bases stayed unmatched. The CDR3 consists of 15 residues. Germline values: CDR1 SGDLS, CDR2 YYNGEE. The CDR3 loop is CASSALTGANYGYTF. The CDR3 DNA reads TGTGCCAGCAGCGCACTCACAGGGGCTAACTATGGCTACACCTTC.

The count of this clone is one. J is TRBJ1-1 and V is TRBV7-8; no reliable D call. The CDR3 spans 15 residues. Trimming took 2 bases from V and 1 from J, leaving 11 bases between them. Germline V gene data show CDR1 as SGHVS and CDR2 as FQNEAQ. The CDR3 nucleotides are TGTGCCAGCAGCTTAACACAACAGCCGAACACTGAAGCTTTCTTT. Amino acid sequence: CASSLTQQPNTEAFF.

The J gene is TRBJ2-6, the V gene TRBV4-2, with a weak D call TRBD2 (5 bases). The CDR3 runs to 15 residues. Looked up from germline, CDR1 is LGHNA and CDR2 is YNFKEQ. Trimming pared 5 bases from V and 2 bases from J, leaving 10 bases between. As DNA, the CDR3 is TGTGCCAGCAGCGAGGGTGGCACTGGGGCCAACGTCCTGACTTTC. Encoded protein: CASSEGGTGANVLTF.

V usage is TRBV6-5 and J usage is TRBJ2-5; TRBD1 aligns across 8 bases. This CDR3 region has 15 residues. CDR1 and CDR2 from the germline V gene are MNHEY and SVGAGI. Losses at the gene ends were 2 bases for V and 4 bases for J; bases not matched to a gene: 6. CDR3: CASSYGTDRGETQYF. For the CDR3, the DNA is TGTGCCAGCAGTTACGGGACCGACAGGGGAGAGACCCAGTACTTC.

The chain uses TRBV7-8 and TRBJ1-5, with TRBD1 matching 7 bases. The germline V gene encodes CDR1 SGHVS and CDR2 FQNEAQ. V trimming: 3 bases; J trimming: 0 bases; junction bases outside the gene matches: 5. The CDR3 is made up of 16 amino acids. Here the CDR3 DNA reads TGTGCCAGCAGCTTCGGACAGGCCTATAGCAATCAGCCCCAGCATTTT. Protein sequence: CASSFGQAYSNQPQHF.

DNA of the CDR3: TGTGCCAGCAGCGTAGCCGGGGGAGACTATGGCTACACCTTC. Its translation: CASSVAGGDYGYTF. J is TRBJ1-2 and V is TRBV9; weak D call: TRBD1 (5 bases). Trimming removed 0 bases from V and 3 bases from J, with 9 bases in between. The length of the CDR3 is 14 residues. Germline CDR1 is SGDLS and CDR2 is YYNGEE.

V is TRBV6-4 and J is TRBJ1-5; D gene unclear. The CDR3 is 14 amino acids. Germline V CDR1 and CDR2: MRHNA, SNTAGT. Trimming cost V 6 bases and J 3 bases, with 12 bases left between them. The CDR3 sequence: CASRRYGLNQPQHF. The DNA for the CDR3 is TGTGCCAGCAGGAGGTATGGCCTCAATCAGCCCCAGCATTTT.

The rearrangement links TRBV6-2 or TRBV6-3 to TRBJ1-1, with D unclear. The length of the CDR3 is 14 residues. In germline, CDR1 is MNHEY, CDR2 SVGEGT. Trimming stripped 0 bases from V and 2 bases from J, with 7 bases between. The CDR3 bases are TGTGCCAGCAGTTACTCGAGATATAACACTGAAGCTTTCTTT. The encoded protein is CASSYSRYNTEAFF.

The count of this clone is one. The chain has TRBV6-1 and TRBJ2-4; maybe TRBD1 (6 bases). Germline V lookup: CDR1 MNHNS, CDR2 SASEGT. This CDR3 has 15 amino acids. The V and J ends lost 3 bases and 1 base respectively, with 10 bases between them. In nucleotides, the CDR3 is TGTGCCAGCAGTGAGCAGGGGTTGGCCAAAAACATTCAGTACTTC. Translation: CASSEQGLAKNIQYF.

The chain couples TRBV18 to TRBJ1-2; possible D gene TRBD1, 6 bases. Germline V gene lookup returns CDR1 KGHSH and CDR2 LQKENI. This CDR3 has 16 residues. With 3 bases removed from V and 2 bases from J, the gap between germline ends came to 16 bases. The CDR3 region is CASSPIKGTTNYGYTF. CDR3 coding DNA: TGTGCCAGCTCACCGATCAAAGGGACAACCAACTATGGCTACACCTTC.

V usage is TRBV5-5 and J usage is TRBJ1-1; the D gene is possibly TRBD1 (5 bases). The V gene lost 3 bases and the J gene lost 3 bases, with 9 bases spanning the gap. The CDR3 loop spans 13 amino acids. In germline, CDR1 is SGHKS, CDR2 YYEKEE (reference sequence). The DNA of the CDR3 is TGTGCCAGCAGCTCATGGGGGGACACTGAAGCTTTCTTT. As protein: CASSSWGDTEAFF.

This chain connects TRBV19 to TRBJ2-3, with 9 bases matching TRBD2. The V segment lost 5 bases and the J segment 4 bases; nucleotides outside the gene matches: 4. The CDR3 is made up of 14 amino acids. Germline values: CDR1 LNHDA, CDR2 SQIVND (reference sequence). The CDR3 DNA reads as TGTGCCAGTAGTCGCGGGGGGGCGGCAGATACGCAGTATTTT. This codes for CASSRGGAADTQYF. The variable domain in full, with the rest retrieved from reference TRBV19 and TRBJ2-3, is DGGITQSPKYLFRKEGQNVTLSCEQNLNHDAMYWYRQDPGQGLRLIYYSQIVNDFQKGDIAEGYSVSREKKESFPLTVTSAQKNPTAFYLCASSRGGAADTQYFGPGTRLTVL.

The genes are TRBV29-1 and TRBJ1-2; 7 nucleotides align to TRBD1. Germline CDR1 SQVTM, CDR2 ANQGSEA. This CDR3 region has 12 residues. J gave up 7 bases and V 4 bases, and 6 bases lay outside the gene matches. The CDR3 loop reads CSVGGGHLGYTF. CDR3 nucleotide sequence: TGCAGCGTTGGAGGGGGCCACCTTGGCTACACCTTC.

The CDR3 here is CASSESGTGGHTQYF. CDR3 nucleotide sequence: TGTGCCAGCAGTGAGTCAGGGACAGGGGGACATACGCAGTATTTT. The chain carries TRBV2 and TRBJ2-3; TRBD1 matches at 11 bases. Per the germline V gene, CDR1 is SNHLY and CDR2 is FYNNEI. Trimming took 3 bases from V and 7 from J; bases not matched to a gene: 6. This CDR3 has 15 residues.

Here the CDR3 reads CASSYLSPSPLHF. The CDR3 region has the DNA TGTGCCAGCAGTTACCTCTCCCCCTCACCCCTCCACTTT. The chain has TRBV6-2 or TRBV6-3 and TRBJ1-6; no clear D. CDR1 MNHEY and CDR2 SVGEGT come from the germline V gene. Trimming shortened V by 2 bases and J by 10 bases, and 9 bases separated the two germline ends. This CDR3 has 13 amino acids.

This clone was seen a single time. V gene TRBV28 combines with J gene TRBJ1-2; the D gene is possibly TRBD1 (5 bases). Looked up from germline, CDR1 is MDHEN and CDR2 is SYDVKM. CDR3 length: 13 residues. Trimming took off 6 bases at V and 4 bases at J, with 12 bases between the two ends. The CDR3 nucleotides are TGTGCCAGCAGGGGCCAGGGCAGCTATGGCTACACCTTC. Translated: CASRGQGSYGYTF.

This clone was recorded a few times. V gene TRBV6-5 combines with J gene TRBJ1-5, with 7 positions matching TRBD1. CDR1 and CDR2 from the germline V gene are MNHEY and SVGAGI. The CDR3 runs 14 residues. J gave up 1 base and V 7 bases, and 4 bases lay outside the gene matches. CDR3 protein: CASILGGSNQPQHF. The CDR3 region has the DNA TGTGCCAGCATTCTAGGGGGCAGCAATCAGCCCCAGCATTTT.

The chain joins TRBV18 to TRBJ2-5; D is unclear. Trimming removed 2 bases from V and 1 base from J, with 5 bases in between. Germline CDR1 is KGHSH and CDR2 is LQKENI. This CDR3 is built from 13 residues. The DNA of the CDR3 is TGTGCCAGCTCACCATACATCCAAGAGACCCAGTACTTC. This sequence encodes CASSPYIQETQYF.

This chain uses TRBV6-5 with TRBJ2-5, with unresolved D. From germline, CDR1 is MNHEY and CDR2 SVGAGI. The CDR3 loop spans 12 amino acids. V lost 7 bases to trimming and J lost 5 bases, with 11 bases between them. CDR3 loop: CASTPSSETQYF. CDR3 sequence (DNA): TGTGCCAGCACCCCAAGCTCGGAGACCCAGTACTTC.

V and J are TRBV28 and TRBJ1-2; D possibly corresponds to TRBD1 (6 bases). The V end lost 5 bases, the J end lost 4 bases, and 14 bases lay between the germline ends. From germline, CDR1 is MDHEN and CDR2 SYDVKM. This CDR3 has 14 residues. The DNA of the CDR3 is TGTGCCAGCAGTAAGACACAGGGAGCCTATGGCTACACCTTC. Translating gives CASSKTQGAYGYTF.

V usage is TRBV9 and J usage is TRBJ1-2; 8 bases are shared with TRBD1. V lost 2 bases to trimming and J lost 8 bases; unmatched junction nucleotides: 11. Per germline, CDR1 SGDLS and CDR2 YYNGEE. This CDR3 is built from 15 residues. This CDR3 reads CASSVDLRGPGGYTF. CDR3 DNA sequence: TGTGCCAGCAGCGTCGACCTCAGGGGGCCGGGCGGCTACACCTTC.

The genes are TRBV4-2 and TRBJ2-5; 8 bases are shared with TRBD2. The CDR3 has 16 amino acids. Germline CDR1 reads LGHNA; CDR2 reads YNFKEQ. V lost 0 bases and J lost 2; bases outside the gene matches: 5. The CDR3 DNA is TGTGCCAGCAGCCAAGACCGCACTAGCGGTCAAGAGACCCAGTACTTC. Translating gives CASSQDRTSGQETQYF.

V is TRBV12-5 and J is TRBJ1-4, with D possibly being TRBD1 (5 bases). Trimming cost V 5 bases and J 4 bases, with 29 bases left between them. This CDR3 spans 20 amino acids. The V gene's germline CDR1 is LGHNT and CDR2 FRNRAP. The CDR3 is CASGLNQRQMIPEINEKLFF. The CDR3 bases are TGTGCTAGTGGTCTCAATCAAAGACAGATGATACCCGAAATTAATGAAAAACTGTTTTTT.

The chain joins TRBV5-1 to TRBJ1-1; 7 bases map to TRBD1. In germline, CDR1 is SGHRS, CDR2 YFSETQ. J was trimmed by 11 bases and V by 7 bases; bases with no gene match: 14. This CDR3 has 13 residues. The CDR3 sequence: CASSPDRPMMAFF. CDR3 DNA sequence: TGCGCCAGCTCTCCGGACAGGCCCATGATGGCTTTCTTT.

The chain has TRBV5-1 and TRBJ2-2, with a possible D match to TRBD2 (5 bases). The CDR3 covers 14 residues. The V end lost 0 bases, the J end lost 2 bases, and 5 bases lay between the germline ends. From germline, CDR1 is SGHRS and CDR2 YFSETQ. The CDR3 is CASSLGLNTGELFF. The CDR3 nucleotides read TGCGCCAGCAGCTTGGGACTAAACACCGGGGAGCTGTTTTTT.